This T cell receptor (beta chain) comes out of a study of technical replicates of blood from a few donors. Profiling relied on immunoSEQ multiplex PCR, and the TCRdb table lists in-frame clones only, not all of them. The repertoire has 53,000 or so clones, around 83% of them found once; the top ten carry 5% to 6%. CDR3 length: 15 residues. Germline CDR1 reads MNHNS; CDR2 reads SASEGT. The junction had 9 bases not matched to a gene; V was cut back by 6 bases and J by 7 bases. By frequency in the sample, this clone is medium-sized. Sequenced sample: PBMCs. The clonotype comes from a human donor in good health. Some clones in this sample may be carry-over from other donors' samples. The chain is built from TRBV6-1 and TRBJ1-6, with 7 bases that match TRBD1. As DNA, the CDR3 is TGTGCCAGCAGGGACCGGGACAGATTGAATTCACCCCTCCACTTT. It specifies CASRDRDRLNSPLHF.